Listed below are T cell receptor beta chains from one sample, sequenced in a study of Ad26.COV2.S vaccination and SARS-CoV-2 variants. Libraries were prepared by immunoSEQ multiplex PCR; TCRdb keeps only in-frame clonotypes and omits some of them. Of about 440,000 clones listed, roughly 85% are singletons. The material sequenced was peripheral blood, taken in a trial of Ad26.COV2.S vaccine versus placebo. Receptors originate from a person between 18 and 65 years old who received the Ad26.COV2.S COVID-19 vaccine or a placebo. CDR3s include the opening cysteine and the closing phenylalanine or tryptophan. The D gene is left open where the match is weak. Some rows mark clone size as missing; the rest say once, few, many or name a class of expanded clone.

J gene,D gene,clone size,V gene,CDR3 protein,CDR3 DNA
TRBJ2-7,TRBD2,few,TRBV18,CASSPREGEQYF,TGTGCCAGCTCACCACGGGAGGGCGAGCAGTACTTC
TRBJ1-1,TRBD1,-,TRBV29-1,CSVEDRVNHEAFF,TGCAGCGTAGAAGACAGGGTAAATCATGAAGCTTTCTTT
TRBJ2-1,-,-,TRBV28,CASSQRTASFYNEQFF,TGTGCCAGCAGTCAAAGGACAGCAAGCTTCTACAATGAGCAGTTCTTC
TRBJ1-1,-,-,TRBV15,CATSRVTGGTTEAFF,TGTGCCACCAGCAGGGTTACGGGGGGGACCACTGAAGCTTTCTTT
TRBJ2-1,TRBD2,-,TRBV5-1,CASSWGWGGSHNEQFF,TGCGCCAGCAGCTGGGGGTGGGGCGGGAGTCACAATGAGCAGTTCTTC
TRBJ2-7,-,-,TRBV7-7,CASSLEQGPSYEQYF,TGTGCCAGCAGCTTAGAACAGGGACCCTCCTACGAGCAGTACTTC
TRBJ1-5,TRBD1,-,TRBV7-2,CASSPSPGVPGGQPQHF,TGTGCCAGCAGCCCCTCTCCCGGGGTGCCAGGGGGTCAGCCCCAGCATTTT
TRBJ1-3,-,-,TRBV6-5,CASSYSKGGNTIYF,TGTGCCAGCAGTTACTCCAAGGGAGGAAACACCATATATTTT
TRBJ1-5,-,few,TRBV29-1,CSVAGRGEKGVRNQPQHF,TGCAGCGTTGCCGGGAGAGGGGAGAAGGGGGTAAGAAATCAGCCCCAGCATTTT
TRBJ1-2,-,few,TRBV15,CATSRDLGAQGYTF,TGTGCCACCAGCAGAGATCTGGGGGCGCAGGGCTACACCTTC
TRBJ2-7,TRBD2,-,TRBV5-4,CASSLFYGTSGNYEQYF,TGTGCCAGCAGCTTGTTTTACGGGACTAGCGGGAATTACGAGCAGTACTTC
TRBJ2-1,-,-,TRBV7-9,CASSGSSYNEQFF,TGTGCCAGCAGTGGTAGCTCCTACAATGAGCAGTTCTTC
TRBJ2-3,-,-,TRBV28,CASSRGSTDTQYF,TGTGCCAGCAGCCGGGGGAGCACAGATACGCAGTATTTT